This T cell receptor beta chain derives from a study of cytomegalovirus exposure and HLA in healthy donors (dated by TCRdb to between 2016 and 2019). With regard to the full study: An earlier analysis of several hundred of the donors reported 250 to 300 Gb of sequence data and roughly 110 million unique TCR beta sequences from about 180 million T cells. An early release that covered some 630 HLA-typed donors contained 250 to 350 gigabases of sequencing data and 65 million to 100 million unique TCR sequences. Every repertoire in the discovery cohort had been generated on one and the same sequencing platform. Rather than using new phenotypic data, the later analysis identified candidate immune exposures from TCR beta sequences and from how often those sequences occurred across donors. High-throughput TCR immunosequencing, statistical association of individual TCRs with disease status, and machine learning were combined to predict cytomegalovirus infection status. Roughly five DR-DQ haplotypes were handled as single units for association and clustering, since linkage in the cohort was strong. A later analysis re-examined previously published TCR beta repertoires from just over 650 donors and added high-resolution HLA genotyping to investigate patterns of TCR occurrence. On average, around 230,000 unique TCR beta nucleotide sequences were sequenced per donor among a few hundred genotyped donors of the cohort, with around 19% of those sequences being non-productive. An earlier analysis of roughly 580 of the donors used high-throughput TCR beta sequencing to judge whether each TCR beta V gene segment behaved as functional or pseudogenic. Along with the approximately 620-subject first cohort, a separate validation cohort of more than 90 different subjects was used. Of the approximately 400 genotyped donors, less than 85% were placed in the genetic ancestry cluster associated with self-reported Caucasian donors. The study aimed to test whether signatures of past pathogen exposure could be identified by cataloging public T cell receptors. HLA typing covered class I and class II loci at four-digit resolution. The number of donors typed differed by locus, with roughly 620-630 for A, B, C, DRB1 and DQB1, around 500 for DQA1, 606 for DPA1, and some 450 for DPB1. The study profiled the T cell repertoires of about 640 subjects by immunosequencing and related them to cytomegalovirus serostatus. A later genetic analysis used genome-wide SNP genotypes for about 55% of the 666 donors, treating that subset as a discovery cohort. Donor age, sex, ethnicity and CMV serostatus were compiled together with the repertoire data. On the study overall, not on this receptor specifically: Because counts were too low, roughly 18 rarely observed V segments, including chromosome 9 orphons, were left out of the earlier analysis of several hundred of the donors. HLA typing was unavailable for some donors at each locus, so association tests used only the typed subset. In a later analysis, several top co-occurrence clusters were reported to appear linked to parvovirus B19, influenza, CMV and Epstein-Barr virus. A further reported finding was that TCR beta sequences accurately predicted the HLA-A and HLA-B alleles for most subjects in the first cohort. Linkage disequilibrium might explain the correlated functional status among segregating V segments, but an unknown experimental factor could not be excluded. An association between a missense DCLRE1C variant and V-gene and J-gene trimming of TCR beta chains was found in a later genetic analysis and replicated in an independent cohort. The only immune exposure information available for the cohort was CMV serostatus. The cohort was sequenced for TCR beta chains only, and without alpha or paired-chain data the features that could be detected were limited. A cluster of highly shared sequence variants was judged likely to represent a technical artifact of the sequencing pipeline. Assigning TCR associations to individual alleles was difficult when HLA alleles, especially DR and DQ, strongly co-occurred. In an earlier analysis of approximately 600 of the donors, most TCR beta V segments were observed in productive rearrangements about 87% or about 30% of the time, broadly matching IMGT annotations. A few of the identified cytomegalovirus-associated TCR beta chains were confirmed in vitro to be specific for cytomegalovirus antigens. In the study, around 150 TCR beta chains were listed as associated with cytomegalovirus. Specific HLA alleles were associated with over 15,000 TCR beta sequences at a false discovery rate of 0.05 in a later analysis. Sequencing depth was assumed to be roughly uniform across donors in the presence/absence analyses, though that assumption may not hold. The authors suggested that the approach could potentially be generalized to other disease states and immunological phenotypes. While some public TCRs were present in many individuals, most TCR sequences turned up only very rarely across donors. In a later analysis, TCR association rates were found to vary across HLA loci, with the most associated TCRs seen for DRB1 alleles and the fewest for HLA-C alleles. In a later analysis, HLA-associated TCR beta chains were found to be more clonally expanded and to have lower generation probabilities than equally common non-associated chains. A later analysis found that most CMV-associated TCR beta chains appeared HLA-restricted, with HLA associations seemingly driven largely by CMV exposure. In both the original and validation cohorts, the classifier was reported to diagnose cytomegalovirus status with high specificity and sensitivity. According to a later genetic analysis, donors in an Asian-associated ancestry cluster had fewer N-insertions in productive TCRs than the approximately 700-donor mean. Because the 87-base-pair reads could not distinguish some IMGT-functional V segments, including TRBV6-2 and TRBV6-3, those segments were excluded.

Turning to this clone: No cognate antigen has been identified for it. Per-nucleotide qualities are absent, and no much larger clonotype sits a single base away.

The library was produced with the immunoSEQ multiplex PCR assay. A mixture of 60 forward primers for TCR Vbeta segments and 13 reverse primers for TCR Jbeta segments was used in the multiplex PCR. The CDR3 region of rearranged TCR beta genes was amplified from genomic DNA with a multiplex PCR assay. On the Illumina HiSeq System, the amplified TCR beta libraries were sequenced as 87-base-pair reads. The paper's processing steps were these. A later analysis counted approximately 76 million unique TCR beta chains across the 670 or so repertoires, and roughly 11 million of these chains were shared by at least two donors. To remove PCR and sequencing errors, raw reads were error-corrected and collapsed into unique sequences using a nearest-neighbor algorithm that merged closely related sequences. V, D and J gene segments were assigned by aligning CDR3 sequences to IMGT reference sequences. For a sequence to be retained, a match of at least six nucleotides to both a V gene segment and a J gene segment was required. A rearrangement counted as productive if the CDR3 had no stop codons and remained in frame with V and J, and every other rearrangement counted as non-productive. Following IMGT convention, CDR3 was defined as the stretch from the second conserved V-encoded cysteine up to the conserved J-encoded phenylalanine. In an earlier analysis of just under 600 of the donors, sequences lacking an unambiguous match to a single V gene segment were excluded. In an earlier analysis of 450 to 750 of the donors, a V segment was called functional when productive rearrangements were above 56.7%, and segregating when the standard deviation between donors exceeded 5%. A statistical classification framework was built to diagnose cytomegalovirus status from the catalog of TCR beta chain sequences. V and J gene assignment, in a later analysis, came from comparing TCR nucleotide sequences with IMGT/GENE-DB human TR gene sequences. The TCRdist pipeline was used in a later analysis to assign CDR3 sequences and most-parsimonious VDJ recombination scenarios. In a later analysis, each TCR beta chain was defined by its CDR3 amino acid sequence together with its V-gene family, and reads without a unique V-gene family were excluded. A later analysis removed 500 to 600 highly shared, low-generation-probability nucleotide sequences to deal with suspected cross-contamination and a sequencing artifact. For each public chain, a later analysis derived a clonal expansion index from normalized ranks of inferred template counts within each repertoire. Generation probabilities in a later analysis came from a VDJ recombination model fitted to out-of-frame rearrangements, and those results were checked against IGoR. In a later analysis, hypergeometric tests were used to score TCR-TCR, TCR-HLA and TCR-CMV co-occurrence, with a repertoire-size bias correction applied to TCR pairs. False discovery rates were estimated in a later analysis by permuting HLA or CMV assignments 20 times. In a later analysis, co-occurring TCRs were grouped using DBSCAN, with TCRdist sequence similarity added in when clustering inside HLA-allele-positive subsets. Co-occurrence clustering excluded repertoires with fewer than 30,000 or more than 120,000 public chains, plus five with anomalous nucleotide sharing. Sourced from immuneACCESS, this table was stored by TCRdb with only in-frame sequences that have V and J called. A share of the clones is absent; for the studies checked, an unresolved V gene accounts for under half, and the remainder has no known explanation. That table is the source of V, J and clone size, and D and trimming were worked out from the DNA. The sample has fewer than 200,000 clones on record, 80% of them singletons. Roughly 10% of the sample goes to the ten largest clones.

The cohort consisted of some 730 healthy bone marrow donors. All cohort members were sampled while nominally healthy, although unrecorded immune exposures were likely present. The donor was CMV seropositive and belonged to the group of a few hundred seropositive cohort members. Every donor gave a peripheral blood sample, and the peripheral blood mononuclear cells from that sample were used for TCR beta sequencing. The Qiagen DNeasy Blood Extraction Kit was used to extract genomic DNA from the blood cell samples. The CDR3 holds 13 amino acids from the cysteine to the phenylalanine. The DNA shown is the 39-base CDR3, in frame from base 1. CDR1 and CDR2 are read off the germline V gene as SGHRS and YFSETQ. V gives up 1 base and J gives up 2 bases, and the segment between their germline ends measures 7 bases.

The sequence links TRBV5-1 to TRBJ2-7, with TRBD1 tentatively as D gene (5 bases match). This TCR was recovered from a man between 18 and 29 years old in good health and CMV-seropositive. The sample taken for sequencing was PBMCs. The DNA sequence follows: TGCGCCAGCAGCTTGCAGGGAACCTACGAGCAGTACTTC. This gives the protein CASSLQGTYEQYF.